This T cell receptor (beta chain) is drawn from a study of vaccination effects on CD4 cells after COVID-19. Antigen-specific CD4+ T cells were first expanded with viral peptide pools by the ViraFEST assay and only then sequenced. It was after roughly ten days of culture that CD4+ T cells were isolated. The cohort was immunized with two doses of either the BNT162b2 or mRNA-1273 vaccine. A note on this clone: Its target is unknown.

Profiled with immunoSEQ multiplex PCR; TCRdb holds only in-frame clones, not every one. The profile shows more than 60,000 clones, just under 75% of them singletons. Per the germline V gene, CDR1 is SGHRS and CDR2 is YFSETQ. V was pared by 4 bases and J by 1 base, with 14 bases between. The CDR3 spans 15 residues. The V and J genes are TRBV5-1 and TRBJ1-1; possibly TRBD1 for D (5 bases). The sequence was collected from a human donor who received a COVID-19 vaccine. The sequenced sample was CD4+ T cells from PBMCs cultured with HCoV-229E spike peptides, obtained after COVID-19 vaccination. CDR3 residues: CASSPQQAPNTEAFF. CDR3 bases: TGCGCCAGCAGCCCGCAACAGGCGCCGAACACTGAAGCTTTCTTT. The variable domain in full, completed from reference TRBV5-1 and TRBJ1-1, reads KAGVTQTPRYLIKTRGQQVTLSCSPISGHRSVSWYQQTPGQGLQFLFEYFSETQRNKGNFPGRFSGRQFSNSRSEMNVSTLELGDSALYLCASSPQQAPNTEAFFGQGTRLTVV.